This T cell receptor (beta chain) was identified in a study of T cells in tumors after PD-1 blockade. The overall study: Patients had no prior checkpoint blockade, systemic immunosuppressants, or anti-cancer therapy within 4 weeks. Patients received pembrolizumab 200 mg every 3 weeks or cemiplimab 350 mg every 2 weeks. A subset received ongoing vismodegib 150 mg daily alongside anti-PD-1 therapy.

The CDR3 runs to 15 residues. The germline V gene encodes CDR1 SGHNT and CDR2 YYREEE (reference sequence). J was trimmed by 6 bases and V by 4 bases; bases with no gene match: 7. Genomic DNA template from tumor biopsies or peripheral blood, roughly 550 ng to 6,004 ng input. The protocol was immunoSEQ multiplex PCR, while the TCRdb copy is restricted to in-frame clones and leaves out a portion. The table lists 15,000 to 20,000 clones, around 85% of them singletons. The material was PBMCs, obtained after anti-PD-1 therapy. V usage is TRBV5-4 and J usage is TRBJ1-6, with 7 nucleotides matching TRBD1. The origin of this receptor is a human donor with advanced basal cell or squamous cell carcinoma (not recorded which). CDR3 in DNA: TGTGCCAGCAGCCGCCGGGACAGTCCTAATTCACCCCTCCACTTT. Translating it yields CASSRRDSPNSPLHF.